Each of the 13 T cell receptor beta chains below was sequenced from the same sample in a study of a mutant IDH1 vaccine in newly diagnosed glioma (dated by TCRdb to 2020 to 2023). The antigens of these receptors remain unknown. Interpreted using the paper, the time point label stands for: week 11, during vaccination. Each vaccine dose, consisting of 300 ug of a 20-mer mutant IDH1 peptide in Montanide, was administered subcutaneously with topical imiquimod. The protocol used for the library was the immunoSEQ multiplex PCR assay. Sourced from immuneACCESS, this table was stored by TCRdb with only in-frame sequences that have V and J called. A share of the clones is absent; for the studies checked, an unresolved V gene accounts for under half, and the remainder has no known explanation. In this sample the table shows over 55,000 clones, approximately 90% of which occur a single time. Approximately 1.9% of the sample belongs to the ten largest clones.

Here the sequenced sample was PBMCs, taken from a glioma patient whose treatment included an IDH1 peptide vaccine. The source is a man aged 40-49 years with glioma.

This chain connects TRBV5-4 to TRBJ1-1; D is uncertain. The CDR3 runs to 15 residues. Germline V gene data show CDR1 as SGHNT and CDR2 as YYREEE (reference sequence). Trimming took 2 bases from V and 1 from J, leaving 12 bases between them. The chain's CDR3 is CASSLQTHPNTEAFF. The CDR3 DNA is TGTGCCAGCAGCTTACAAACCCACCCGAACACTGAAGCTTTCTTT.

The V and J genes are TRBV19 and TRBJ2-1, with D tentatively TRBD1 (5 bases). The CDR3 is 12 residues long. Germline V gene sequence: CDR1 LNHDA, CDR2 SQIVND (reference sequence). Trimming took 5 bases from V and 9 from J, leaving 11 bases between them. CDR3 amino acids: CASSVTQGEQFF. In DNA, the CDR3 is TGTGCCAGTAGTGTTACTCAGGGTGAGCAGTTCTTC.

The V call is TRBV7-9, the J call TRBJ2-7, with TRBD1 matching 9 bases. The V segment lost 3 bases and the J segment 11 bases; nucleotides outside the gene matches: 5. Germline values: CDR1 SEHNR, CDR2 FQNEAQ (reference sequence). This CDR3 is 12 amino acids long. CDR3 residues: CASSFEQGAKYF. The CDR3 DNA sequence: TGTGCCAGCAGCTTCGAACAGGGGGCTAAGTACTTC.

The chain uses TRBV28 and TRBJ2-1; D is possibly TRBD1 (6 bases). The germline V and J ends were trimmed by 8 bases and 15 bases, with 26 bases remaining between them. The CDR3 covers 14 residues. CDR1 and CDR2 (germline): MDHEN, SYDVKM. The CDR3 DNA sequence: TGTGCCAGCGCATCACTTCGGCACAGGGAAAGACTGTTCTTC. Translation gives CASASLRHRERLFF. Complete variable domain (other parts from reference TRBV28 and TRBJ2-1): DVKVTQSSRYLVKRTGEKVFLECVQDMDHENMFWYRQDPGLGLRLIYFSYDVKMKEKGDIPEGYSVSREKKERFSLILESASTNQTSMYLCASASLRHRERLFFGPGTRLTVL.

V is TRBV18 and J is TRBJ1-3, with D perhaps TRBD1 (5 bases). Germline values: CDR1 KGHSH, CDR2 LQKENI. CDR3 length: 17 amino acids. The V end lost 4 bases, the J end lost 0 bases, and 16 bases lay between the germline ends. The CDR3 DNA reads as TGTGCCAGCTCACGTTCCGGGGCTGGCCTCTCTGGAAACACCATATATTTT. Protein: CASSRSGAGLSGNTIYF.

This chain uses TRBV16 with TRBJ1-2, with 7 bases aligning to TRBD1. In germline, CDR1 is KGHSY, CDR2 FQNENV. CDR3 length: 16 amino acids. The trim removed 0 bases at V and 4 bases at J, leaving 8 bases unmatched. In DNA, the CDR3 is TGTGCCAGCAGCCAATCAGACAACAGGGGATCCTATGGCTACACCTTC. As protein: CASSQSDNRGSYGYTF.

V and J are TRBV30 and TRBJ1-2, with 9 bases that match TRBD1. The CDR3 runs to 13 residues. The germline gives CDR1 GTSNPN, CDR2 SVGIG (reference sequence). V shed 0 bases, J shed 10 bases, and the junction held 6 bases outside the gene matches. In DNA, the CDR3 is TGTGCCTGGAGTGTACAGGGGGCTCTTGCCTACACCTTC. Translation: CAWSVQGALAYTF. Variable domain in full (rest from reference TRBV30 and TRBJ1-2): SQTIHQWPATLVQPVGSPLSLECTVEGTSNPNLYWYRQAAGRGLQLLFYSVGIGQISSEVPQNLSASRPQDRQFILSSKKLLLSDSGFYLCAWSVQGALAYTFGSGTRLTVV.

The rearrangement uses TRBV29-1 and TRBJ1-2; 7 bases fit TRBD1. The V and J ends lost 8 bases and 2 bases, in that order; junction bases with no gene match: 11. This CDR3 region has 14 residues. In germline, CDR1 is SQVTM, CDR2 ANQGSEA. The CDR3 nucleotides read TGCAGCCTCGGGGAGACAGGGCTCAACTATGGCTACACCTTC. Translated: CSLGETGLNYGYTF.

This chain connects TRBV29-1 to TRBJ2-3; perhaps D is TRBD1 or TRBD2 (5 bases each). The germline V gene encodes CDR1 SQVTM and CDR2 ANQGSEA. The V end lost 7 bases, the J end lost 2 bases, and 16 bases lay between the germline ends. The CDR3 is made up of 14 amino acids. The CDR3 DNA reads as TGCAGCGCTCCGGGACGCCGTCACACAGATACGCAGTATTTT. It encodes CSAPGRRHTDTQYF.

The gene calls are TRBV5-1 and TRBJ1-2; D may be TRBD1 (6 bases). This CDR3 comprises 14 residues. The V gene lost 0 bases and the J gene lost 4 bases, with 10 bases spanning the gap. Germline CDR1 is SGHRS and CDR2 is YFSETQ. In nucleotides, the CDR3 is TGCGCCAGCAGCTTGGAAGGGGGAAGCTATGGCTACACCTTC. It encodes CASSLEGGSYGYTF.

The genes are TRBV30 and TRBJ1-6; 12 bases align to TRBD1. CDR1 GTSNPN and CDR2 SVGIG come from the germline V gene (reference sequence). Trimming at V came to 4 bases and at J to 7 bases, leaving 8 bases not matched to a gene. The CDR3 loop spans 16 amino acids. The CDR3 DNA follows: TGTGCCTGGAATTCCGGGACAGGGGGCGCGAATTCACCCCTCCACTTT. It codes for CAWNSGTGGANSPLHF.

V gene TRBV18 combines with J gene TRBJ2-3; either TRBD1 or TRBD2 may fit D (5 bases each). Germline V lookup: CDR1 KGHSH, CDR2 LQKENI. The CDR3 is 17 amino acids. V was clipped by 0 bases and J by 2 bases, with 15 bases between them. This chain's CDR3 is CASSPPLTVGTTDTQYF. In DNA, the CDR3 is TGTGCCAGCTCACCACCGCTTACCGTAGGGACCACAGATACGCAGTATTTT.

The chain links TRBV5-1 to TRBJ1-4, with D unclear. The germline V gene encodes CDR1 SGHRS and CDR2 YFSETQ. Trimming took off 0 bases at V and 8 bases at J, with 5 bases between the two ends. This CDR3 has 12 amino acids. The CDR3 nucleotides are TGCGCCAGCAGCTTGGAGCGGGAAAAACTGTTTTTT. Its protein product is CASSLEREKLFF.